The clone carrying this T cell receptor (beta chain) was seen a few times. Its antigen remains unknown. Germline-derived CDR1 and CDR2 are SGHVS and FQNEAQ. Trimming took 5 bases from V and 4 from J, leaving 17 bases between them. The CDR3 runs to 15 residues. This specimen belongs to a study of T cell responses to AZD1222 COVID-19 vaccine. Overall study findings and caveats: The study identified only a handful of AZD1222 recipients as seropositive at baseline. Spike-specific TCR breadth and depth grew following two AZD1222 doses. Possibly, clonal diversity was underestimated; donors were largely white British and included more females.

Data came from immunoSEQ multiplex PCR; TCRdb stores just in-frame clones and leaves some out. The data show some 31,000 clones, around 78% seen once. The rearrangement uses TRBV7-8 and TRBJ1-2; D unresolved. This specimen was peripheral blood, taken 28 days after the second AZD1222 dose. This receptor was obtained from an adult who received the AZD1222 COVID-19 vaccine. CDR3 sequence (DNA): TGTGCCAGCAGCCAATTATTCCCGGCGGCCTATGGCTACACCTTC. Protein: CASSQLFPAAYGYTF. Variable domain in full (rest from reference TRBV7-8 and TRBJ1-2): GAGVSQSPRYKVAKRGQDVALRCDPISGHVSLFWYQQALGQGPEFLTYFQNEAQLDKSGLPSDRFFAERPEGSVSTLKIQRTQQEDSAVYLCASSQLFPAAYGYTFGSGTRLTVV.